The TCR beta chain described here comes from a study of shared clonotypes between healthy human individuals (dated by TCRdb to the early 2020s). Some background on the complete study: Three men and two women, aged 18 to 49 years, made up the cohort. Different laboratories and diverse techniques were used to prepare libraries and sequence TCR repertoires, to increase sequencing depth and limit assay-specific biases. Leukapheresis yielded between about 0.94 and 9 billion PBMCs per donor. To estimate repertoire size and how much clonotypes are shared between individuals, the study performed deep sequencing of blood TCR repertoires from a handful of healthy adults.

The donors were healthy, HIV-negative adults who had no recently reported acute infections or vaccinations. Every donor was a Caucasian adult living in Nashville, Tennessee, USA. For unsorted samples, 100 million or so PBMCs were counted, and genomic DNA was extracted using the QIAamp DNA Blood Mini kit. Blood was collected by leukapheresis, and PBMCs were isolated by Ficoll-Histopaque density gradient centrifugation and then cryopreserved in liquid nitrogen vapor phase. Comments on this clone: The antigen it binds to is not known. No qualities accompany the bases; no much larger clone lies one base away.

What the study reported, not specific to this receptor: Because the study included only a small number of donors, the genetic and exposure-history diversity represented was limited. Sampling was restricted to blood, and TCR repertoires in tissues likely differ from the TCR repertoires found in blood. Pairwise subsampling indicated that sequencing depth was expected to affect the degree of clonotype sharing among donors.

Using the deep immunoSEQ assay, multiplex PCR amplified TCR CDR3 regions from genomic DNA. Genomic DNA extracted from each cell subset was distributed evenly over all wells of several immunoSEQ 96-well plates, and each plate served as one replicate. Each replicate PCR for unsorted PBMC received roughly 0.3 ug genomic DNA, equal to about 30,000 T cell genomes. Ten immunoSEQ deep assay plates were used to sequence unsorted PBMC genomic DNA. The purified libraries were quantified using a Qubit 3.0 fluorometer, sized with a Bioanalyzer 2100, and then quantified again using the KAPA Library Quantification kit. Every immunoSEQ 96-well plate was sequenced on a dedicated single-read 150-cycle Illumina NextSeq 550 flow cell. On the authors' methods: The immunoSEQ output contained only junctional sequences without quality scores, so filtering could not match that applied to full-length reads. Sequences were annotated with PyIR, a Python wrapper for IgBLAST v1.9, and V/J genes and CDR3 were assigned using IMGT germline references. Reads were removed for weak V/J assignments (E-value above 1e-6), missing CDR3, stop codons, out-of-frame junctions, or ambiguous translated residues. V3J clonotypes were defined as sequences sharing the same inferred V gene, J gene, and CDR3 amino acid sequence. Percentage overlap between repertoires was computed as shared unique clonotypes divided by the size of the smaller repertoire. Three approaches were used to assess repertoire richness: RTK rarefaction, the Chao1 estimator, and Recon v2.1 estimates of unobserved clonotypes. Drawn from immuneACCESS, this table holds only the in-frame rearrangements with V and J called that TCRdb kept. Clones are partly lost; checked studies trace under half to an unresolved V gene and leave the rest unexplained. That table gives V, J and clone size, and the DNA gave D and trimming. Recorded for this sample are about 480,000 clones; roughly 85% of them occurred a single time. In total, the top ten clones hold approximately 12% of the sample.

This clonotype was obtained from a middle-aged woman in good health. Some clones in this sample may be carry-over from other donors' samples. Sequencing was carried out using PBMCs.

At the DNA level, the sequence is TGTGCCTGGAGTGTACTGGGGTCTAATGAAAAACTGTTTTTT. Translated, this gives CAWSVLGSNEKLFF. The receptor chain draws on TRBV30 and TRBJ1-4; a confident D gene designation cannot be given. CDR1 and CDR2 are drawn from the germline V gene (reference sequence): GTSNPN, SVGIG. Relative to germline, V is 0 bases shorter and J is 3 bases shorter, with 8 bases between their ends. The CDR3 goes from the cysteine to the phenylalanine over 14 residues. Left in the record is the CDR3 DNA by itself, 42 bases read in frame from the first base.